One T cell receptor (beta chain) is described in this entry. Germline V gives CDR1 MNHEY, CDR2 SVGAGI. Trimming shortened V by 7 bases and J by 3 bases, and 7 bases separated the two germline ends. The CDR3 contains 12 residues. Clones were read by immunoSEQ multiplex PCR, and TCRdb kept only the in-frame ones, dropping some. The repertoire has fewer than 200,000 clones, around 94% of them found once; the top ten carry 10%. This entry comes from a study of T cell responses to AZD1222 COVID-19 vaccine. This specimen consisted of peripheral blood, obtained on day 0 of AZD1222 vaccination. The TCR comes from an adult in good health. The rearrangement links TRBV6-5 to TRBJ1-5; D remains unclear. Here the CDR3 DNA reads TGTGCCAGCAACCGACCCAATCAGCCCCAGCATTTT. Translated, it gives CASNRPNQPQHF.